Listed below are T cell receptor beta chains from one sample, sequenced in a study of read filtering for tumor transcriptome and immune sequencing. MiXCR, applied by TCRdb to the reads, yields one record per CDR3 protein. The table includes 60,000 to 80,000 distinct CDR3 sequences, approximately 13% detected once. Sequencing was carried out using a population of CD138-negative cells sorted from bone marrow. The receptors originated from a donor aged 40 or over with multiple myeloma. The CDR3 runs from the conserved cysteine through the conserved F or W. The D gene is left open where the match is weak. Part of the rows lack a size; the others show once, few, many or a class for expanded clones.

j_gene,len,d_gene,abundance,v_gene,CDR3aa,CDR3nt
TRBJ1-1,16,-,many,TRBV7-8,CASSLKWGSMNTEAFF,TGTGCCAGCAGCTTAAAATGGGGGAGTATGAACACTGAAGCTTTCTTT
TRBJ2-3,14,-,many,TRBV29-1,CSGSGGTSTDTQYF,TGCAGCGGGTCTGGCGGGACTAGCACAGATACGCAGTATTTT
TRBJ2-7,14,-,many,TRBV29-1,CSVEDRDGTYEQYF,TGCAGCGTTGAAGACAGGGACGGAACCTACGAGCAGTACTTC
TRBJ2-1,17,-,few,TRBV19,CASSTTLTRPSYNEQFF,TGTGCCAGTAGTACCACTCTGACTAGACCATCCTACAATGAGCAGTTCTTC
TRBJ2-3,15,-,-,TRBV27,CASSLSTPPADTQYF,TGTGCCAGCAGTTTATCCACTCCCCCCGCAGATACGCAGTATTTT
TRBJ2-3,15,TRBD1,many,TRBV6-2/TRBV6-3,CASSYGQGSPDTQYF,TGTGCCAGCAGTTACGGACAGGGAAGTCCAGATACGCAGTATTTT
TRBJ2-1,15,-,-,TRBV24-1,CATSDPRGLCNEQFF,TGTGCCACCAGTGACCCTCGGGGCCTTTGCAATGAGCAGTTCTTC
TRBJ2-7,14,-,few,TRBV7-2,CASSRVDPAYEQYF,TGTGCCAGCAGCCGCGTGGACCCGGCCTACGAGCAGTACTTC
TRBJ1-1,14,TRBD1,many,TRBV5-8,CARAGEGANTEAFF,TGTGCCAGGGCGGGGGAGGGGGCGAACACTGAAGCTTTCTTT
TRBJ2-7,12,-,many,TRBV3-1,CASSQDSHEQYF,TGTGCCAGCAGCCAGGACAGCCACGAGCAGTACTTC
TRBJ2-7,12,-,many,TRBV7-9,CASSLDTYEQYF,TGTGCCAGCAGCTTGGATACCTACGAGCAGTACTTC
TRBJ1-1,15,TRBD1,many,TRBV7-3,CASSLTPGGGAEAFF,TGTGCCAGCAGCTTAACCCCAGGGGGAGGTGCTGAAGCTTTCTTT
TRBJ1-1,12,-,many,TRBV4-3,CASNQGGSEAFF,TGCGCCAGCAACCAGGGTGGCTCTGAAGCTTTCTTT
TRBJ1-5,16,TRBD1,-,TRBV6-1,CASSPVGTGFGQPQHF,TGTGCCAGCAGCCCCGTCGGGACAGGGTTCGGGCAGCCCCAGCATTTT
TRBJ1-1,14,-,many,TRBV29-1,CSVQLGQLNTEAFF,TGCAGCGTGCAACTAGGACAACTTAACACTGAAGCTTTCTTT
TRBJ1-6,15,-,many,TRBV30,CAWRSLGIDNSPLHF,TGTGCCTGGCGATCCCTCGGTATAGATAATTCACCCCTCCACTTT
TRBJ2-6,16,-,many,TRBV12-3/TRBV12-4,CASSPRGLSGANVLTF,TGTGCCAGCAGTCCTCGGGGGCTCTCTGGGGCCAACGTCCTGACTTTC
TRBJ2-7,13,TRBD2,many,TRBV20-1,CSAIDSGGYEQYF,TGCAGTGCCATTGATAGCGGGGGCTACGAGCAGTACTTC
TRBJ2-5,15,-,many,TRBV7-9,CASSLQRTSGETQYF,TGTGCCAGCAGCTTACAACGGACCTCCGGGGAGACCCAGTACTTC
TRBJ2-6,14,TRBD1,many,TRBV19,CASRTGAGANVLTF,TGTGCCAGTAGGACAGGGGCTGGGGCCAACGTCCTGACTTTC
TRBJ2-1,10,-,many,TRBV29-1,CSAGNNEQFF,TGCAGCGCTGGGAACAATGAGCAGTTCTTC
TRBJ2-1,15,-,many,TRBV20-1,CSARVDISSYNEQFF,TGCAGTGCTAGAGTGGATATTAGCTCCTACAATGAGCAGTTCTTC
TRBJ1-1,13,-,many,TRBV3-1,CASSRTGNTEAFF,TGTGCCAGCAGCCGAACAGGGAACACTGAAGCTTTCTTT
TRBJ2-7,15,TRBD2,-,TRBV6-6,CASRNGLAGLYEQYF,TGTGCCAGCAGAAACGGACTAGCGGGCCTTTACGAGCAGTACTTC
TRBJ1-1,14,-,many,TRBV4-2,CASSQGGEGLGAFF,TGTGCCAGCAGCCAAGGGGGCGAAGGTCTCGGTGCTTTCTTT
TRBJ1-5,14,-,many,TRBV28,CASSAQGSNQPQHF,TGTGCCAGCAGCGCGCAGGGAAGCAATCAGCCCCAGCATTTT
TRBJ2-1,12,-,many,TRBV29-1,CSVVIGVDEQFF,TGCAGCGTTGTTATCGGGGTCGATGAGCAGTTCTTC
TRBJ2-4,15,TRBD2,-,TRBV20-1,CSASAGLAGKNIQYF,TGCAGTGCTAGTGCGGGACTAGCGGGAAAAAACATTCAGTACTTC
TRBJ1-2,15,-,many,TRBV4-1,CASSQEAAANYGYTF,TGCGCCAGCAGCCAAGAGGCAGCAGCTAACTATGGCTACACCTTC
TRBJ2-5,16,TRBD1,-,TRBV6-1,CASSEFARDREETQYF,TGTGCCAGCAGTGAATTTGCCCGGGACAGGGAAGAGACCCAGTACTTC
TRBJ2-7,15,-,many,TRBV6-2/TRBV6-3,CASSHEMGPAYEQYF,TGTGCCAGCAGCCACGAGATGGGCCCAGCCTACGAGCAGTACTTC